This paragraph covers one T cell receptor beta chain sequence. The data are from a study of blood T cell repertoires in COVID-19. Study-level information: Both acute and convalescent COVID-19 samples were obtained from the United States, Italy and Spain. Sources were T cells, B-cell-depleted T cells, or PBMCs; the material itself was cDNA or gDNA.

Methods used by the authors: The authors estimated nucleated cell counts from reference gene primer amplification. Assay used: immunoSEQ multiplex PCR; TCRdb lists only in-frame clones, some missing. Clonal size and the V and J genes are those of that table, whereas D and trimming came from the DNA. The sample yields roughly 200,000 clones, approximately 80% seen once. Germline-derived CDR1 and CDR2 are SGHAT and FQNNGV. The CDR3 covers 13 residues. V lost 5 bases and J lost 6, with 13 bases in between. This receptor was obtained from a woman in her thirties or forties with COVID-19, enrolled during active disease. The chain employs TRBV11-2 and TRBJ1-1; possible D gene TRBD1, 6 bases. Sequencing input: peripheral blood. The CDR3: CASSLRGRAEAFF. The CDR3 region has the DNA TGTGCCAGCAGCCTCAGGGGAAGGGCTGAAGCTTTCTTT. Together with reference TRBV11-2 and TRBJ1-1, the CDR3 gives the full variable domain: EAGVAQSPRYKIIEKRQSVAFWCNPISGHATLYWYQQILGQGPKLLIQFQNNGVVDDSQLPKDRFSAERLKGVDSTLKIQPAKLEDSAVYLCASSLRGRAEAFFGQGTRLTVV.